This T cell receptor (beta chain) stems from a study of blood T cells in healthy people across ages. PCR was performed a second time for about 7 to 12 cycles using a sample-barcoded 5' primer and a J-beta primer mix. All cDNA molecules were each tagged by a template-switch adaptor with 12 random nucleotides. TCRdb called the 5' RACE reads again in MiXCR, with one record for every CDR3 protein. The data contain about 800,000 distinct CDR3 sequences, about 25% of them singletons. CDR1 is LGHNA and CDR2 is YSLEER in the germline V gene. V was trimmed by 3 bases and J by 4 bases, leaving 10 bases between them. This CDR3 is 13 amino acids long. These data are also associated with another study on T cells of mothers and their children. That paper notes: Primer M1S, used in the second PCR, introduced sample barcodes and 2-4 random nucleotides. The yield was over 8.5 million TCR beta CDR3 reads from each mother and a few million from each child.

Material: blood. The sequence was collected from a boy aged 10-17 years in good health. V usage is TRBV4-3 and J usage is TRBJ2-7; a possible D gene is TRBD1 (5 bases). The CDR3 here is CASSQTRGYEQYF. CDR3 in DNA: TGCGCCAGCAGCCAGACAAGGGGTTACGAGCAGTACTTC.